Listed below are T cell receptor beta chains from one sample, sequenced in a study of monozygotic twins with cystic fibrosis. TCRdb keeps only in-frame clones here, not all; method: immunoSEQ multiplex PCR. The sample lists tens of thousands of clones, 75% to 90% occurring once. The sequencing input was blood. The receptors were gathered from a girl aged 2-10 years with cystic fibrosis. Each CDR3 is given with its conserved first and last residue. A D gene is named only where the DNA matches it firmly. Not every row has a clone size; where given, it reads once, few, many or a size class.

CDR3 DNA: TGTGCCATCAGAAATTCGAGCTCCTATAATTCACCCCTCCACTTT; CDR3 protein: CAIRNSSSYNSPLHF; V gene: TRBV10-3; CDR3 length: 15; D gene: .; clone size: .; J gene: TRBJ1-6
CDR3 DNA: TGCAGCGCCCAGAGGCCGGGGCTGAACACTGAAGCTTTCTTT; CDR3 protein: CSAQRPGLNTEAFF; V gene: TRBV29-1; CDR3 length: 14; D gene: .; clone size: .; J gene: TRBJ1-1
CDR3 DNA: TGTGCCAGCAGCACCTACACGGTATCTAACTATGGCTACACCTTC; CDR3 protein: CASSTYTVSNYGYTF; V gene: TRBV7-2; CDR3 length: 15; D gene: .; clone size: .; J gene: TRBJ1-2
CDR3 DNA: TGCGCCAGCAGGACCCAATCTACCGGCTACACCTTC; CDR3 protein: CASRTQSTGYTF; V gene: TRBV5-1; CDR3 length: 12; D gene: .; clone size: .; J gene: TRBJ1-2
CDR3 DNA: TGTGCCAGCAGCATATTGACCGGGACAGGGTATGAAAAACTGTTTTTT; CDR3 protein: CASSILTGTGYEKLFF; V gene: TRBV7-8; CDR3 length: 16; D gene: TRBD1; clone size: .; J gene: TRBJ1-4
CDR3 DNA: TGTGCCAGCAGCCAATTAAACTACGAGCAGTACTTC; CDR3 protein: CASSQLNYEQYF; V gene: TRBV6-6; CDR3 length: 12; D gene: .; clone size: .; J gene: TRBJ2-7
CDR3 DNA: TGTGCCAGCAGTGGGGTGCGGGGCTCCTACAATGAGCAGTTCTTC; CDR3 protein: CASSGVRGSYNEQFF; V gene: TRBV6-5; CDR3 length: 15; D gene: .; clone size: once; J gene: TRBJ2-1
CDR3 DNA: TGTGCCAGCAGCTTTACAGGGAGCAATCAGCCCCAGCATTTT; CDR3 protein: CASSFTGSNQPQHF; V gene: TRBV5-6; CDR3 length: 14; D gene: .; clone size: .; J gene: TRBJ1-5
CDR3 DNA: TGCAGCGGGGGAGTCCCCTACGAGCAGTACTTC; CDR3 protein: CSGGVPYEQYF; V gene: TRBV29-1; CDR3 length: 11; D gene: .; clone size: .; J gene: TRBJ2-7
CDR3 DNA: TGTGCCAGCAGCGCACAGGGGCGGGTCTCCTACGAGCAGTACTTC; CDR3 protein: CASSAQGRVSYEQYF; V gene: TRBV6-6; CDR3 length: 15; D gene: TRBD1; clone size: .; J gene: TRBJ2-7
CDR3 DNA: TGTGCCAGCAGCCGGAAGCGGACCCCTCGGAGGCATGAGCAGTTCTTC; CDR3 protein: CASSRKRTPRRHEQFF; V gene: TRBV13; CDR3 length: 16; D gene: .; clone size: .; J gene: TRBJ2-1
CDR3 DNA: TGTGCCAGCAGCGTAGGTAGCGGGGGGGCCGCTGGAACCGGGGAGCTGTTTTTT; CDR3 protein: CASSVGSGGAAGTGELFF; V gene: TRBV9; CDR3 length: 18; D gene: TRBD2; clone size: .; J gene: TRBJ2-2
CDR3 DNA: TGCGCCAGCAGCTTGGCCCTAGCGGGGGGTTCGGATACGCAGTATTTT; CDR3 protein: CASSLALAGGSDTQYF; V gene: TRBV5-1; CDR3 length: 16; D gene: TRBD2; clone size: .; J gene: TRBJ2-3
CDR3 DNA: TGTGCCAGCAGTGACGGGGGGGCCAATGAGCAGTTCTTC; CDR3 protein: CASSDGGANEQFF; V gene: TRBV6-4; CDR3 length: 13; D gene: .; clone size: .; J gene: TRBJ2-1
CDR3 DNA: TGCGCCAGCAGCTTGGGAAGACAGGAGTATGGCTACACCTTC; CDR3 protein: CASSLGRQEYGYTF; V gene: TRBV5-1; CDR3 length: 14; D gene: .; clone size: .; J gene: TRBJ1-2
CDR3 DNA: TGTGCCAGCAGTTCCGGACAGGATAATCAACCCTACGAGCAGTACTTC; CDR3 protein: CASSSGQDNQPYEQYF; V gene: TRBV6-6; CDR3 length: 16; D gene: TRBD1; clone size: once; J gene: TRBJ2-7
CDR3 DNA: TGTGCCATCGGGGTTCCTAGTGGGGGCTACACCTTC; CDR3 protein: CAIGVPSGGYTF; V gene: TRBV15; CDR3 length: 12; D gene: .; clone size: .; J gene: TRBJ1-2
CDR3 DNA: TGTGCCAGCAGCTTAGGGACTAGCGGGGGGTTCCAAGAGACCCAGTACTTC; CDR3 protein: CASSLGTSGGFQETQYF; V gene: TRBV7-2; CDR3 length: 17; D gene: TRBD2; clone size: .; J gene: TRBJ2-5
CDR3 DNA: TGTGCCAGCAGCGTATCGATCGGGCAGGCGAACACCGGGGAGCTGTTTTTT; CDR3 protein: CASSVSIGQANTGELFF; V gene: TRBV9; CDR3 length: 17; D gene: .; clone size: .; J gene: TRBJ2-2
CDR3 DNA: TGCGCCAGCAGCTTGATTAGACAGGCCCAAGAGACCCAGTACTTC; CDR3 protein: CASSLIRQAQETQYF; V gene: TRBV5-1; CDR3 length: 15; D gene: .; clone size: .; J gene: TRBJ2-5
CDR3 DNA: TGTGCCAGCAGCTTAGCGGGGGGGCCTGCCGGGGAGCTGTTTTTT; CDR3 protein: CASSLAGGPAGELFF; V gene: TRBV7-2; CDR3 length: 15; D gene: .; clone size: .; J gene: TRBJ2-2
CDR3 DNA: TGTGCCAGTAGCCCCGTGGCCTCGGAAGCTTTCTTT; CDR3 protein: CASSPVASEAFF; V gene: TRBV19; CDR3 length: 12; D gene: .; clone size: .; J gene: TRBJ1-1